The 28 T cell receptor beta chains presented below share a single source sample, sequenced in a study of T cells in Graves' hyperthyroidism and ophthalmopathy (dated by TCRdb to 2018 to 2020). Libraries were built with multiplex PCR. These reads were obtained on an Illumina HiSeq 2000. The TCR beta CDR3 regions were amplified from the RNA transcripts. The TCR CDR3 was subjected to a first round of RT-PCR using the HTBI primer set and the Qiagen OneStep RT-PCR kit. Using fastp trimming at Q25 and MiXCR clonotype assembly, TCRdb reanalyzed the public sequencing data and kept in-frame beta chains. Entries are consolidated by CDR3 protein sequence, retaining the most common genes and DNA. In all, the sample holds under 400,000 distinct CDR3 sequences, and approximately 22% of those were seen once. Together, the top ten hold around half of the sample. Sample: blood. The receptors were gathered from a woman aged 50 to 60 with Graves' hyperthyroidism.

This clonotype was picked up a small number of times. This rearrangement joins TRBV18 to TRBJ2-1, with 13 bases fitting TRBD2. The CDR3 consists of 18 residues. Trimming took 3 bases from V and 3 from J; bases not matched to a gene: 8. Germline CDR1 and CDR2: KGHSH and LQKENI. The CDR3 DNA reads TGTGCCAGCTCACCCCTTCGACTAGCGGGAGGCAACTACAATGAGCAGTTCTTC. This gives the protein CASSPLRLAGGNYNEQFF.

This clonotype was counted a few times. V usage is TRBV18 and J usage is TRBJ1-2, with D unresolved. Germline CDR1 and CDR2: KGHSH and LQKENI. The CDR3 is 15 amino acids. Trimming took off 1 base at V and 0 bases at J, with 9 bases between the two ends. The CDR3 protein is CASSPRQQANYGYTF. Here the CDR3 DNA reads TGTGCCAGCTCACCACGGCAGCAAGCTAACTATGGCTACACCTTC.

The table lists this clonotype with many counts. The chain joins TRBV15 to TRBJ2-3; D gene ambiguous. The CDR3 runs to 15 residues. The germline V gene has CDR1 LNHNV and CDR2 YYDKDF (reference sequence). The V and J ends lost 0 bases and 3 bases respectively, with 10 bases between them. In nucleotides, the CDR3 is TGTGCCACCAGCAGAGATCATCCTGTAACAGATACGCAGTATTTT. Its translation is CATSRDHPVTDTQYF.

The rearrangement links TRBV29-1 to TRBJ2-1, with 9 nucleotides matching TRBD1. This CDR3 is built from 13 residues. Trimming removed 5 bases from V and 7 bases from J; junction bases left unmatched: 6. In germline, CDR1 is SQVTM, CDR2 ANQGSEA. CDR3 sequence reads: CSVSGTGLNEQFF. For the CDR3, the DNA is TGCAGCGTTTCCGGGACAGGGTTGAATGAGCAGTTCTTC.

The chain carries TRBV20-1 and TRBJ1-1; 7 positions agree with TRBD1. With 3 bases clipped from V and 5 bases from J, the junction kept 6 bases outside the gene matches. The length of the CDR3 is 13 residues. Germline V gene lookup returns CDR1 DFQATT and CDR2 SNEGSKA (reference sequence). The CDR3 reads CSASRGPGTEAFF. For the CDR3, the DNA is TGCAGTGCTAGTAGGGGGCCGGGGACTGAAGCTTTCTTT.

This clonotype was counted at least ten times. This rearrangement joins TRBV9 to TRBJ1-1, with unresolved D. Trimming took off 2 bases at V and 0 bases at J, with 8 bases between the two ends. Germline V gene lookup returns CDR1 SGDLS and CDR2 YYNGEE. The CDR3 has 14 residues. CDR3 nucleotide sequence: TGTGCCAGCAGCGTGGGTACAATGAACACTGAAGCTTTCTTT. Its protein product is CASSVGTMNTEAFF. Full variable domain (outside the CDR3, taken from reference TRBV9 and TRBJ1-1): DSGVTQTPKHLITATGQRVTLRCSPRSGDLSVYWYQQSLDQGLQFLIQYYNGEERAKGNILERFSAQQFPDLHSELNLSSLELGDSALYFCASSVGTMNTEAFFGQGTRLTVV.

This clonotype was seen at least ten times. The chain uses TRBV18 and TRBJ2-4; D is undetermined. The CDR3 has 14 residues. The V gene's germline CDR1 is KGHSH and CDR2 LQKENI. V lost 2 bases to trimming and J lost 2 bases, with 7 bases between them. The CDR3 DNA reads TGTGCCAGCTCACCAGGGAAGCCCAAAAACATTCAGTACTTC. Its protein product is CASSPGKPKNIQYF.

The chain joins TRBV7-6 to TRBJ1-5; 9 positions match TRBD1. The CDR3 covers 15 residues. The germline V gene has CDR1 SGHVS and CDR2 FNYEAQ. The V segment lost 1 base and the J segment 5 bases; nucleotides outside the gene matches: 3. CDR3 sequence (DNA): TGTGCCAGCAGCTTAGGGGGACAGGGCGATCAGCCCCAGCATTTT. Encoded protein: CASSLGGQGDQPQHF.

Many counts were recorded for this clonotype. The V gene is TRBV6-1, the J gene TRBJ1-2; D perhaps matches TRBD1 (6 bases). The germline V gene encodes CDR1 MNHNS and CDR2 SASEGT. This CDR3 comprises 15 residues. Between the trimmed V and J ends, which lost 6 bases and 0 bases, there was a span of 14 bases. CDR3 coding DNA: TGTGCCAGCAGGGCACGGGGGGGCGCTAACTATGGCTACACCTTC. Protein sequence: CASRARGGANYGYTF.

The CDR3 nucleotides read TGCGCCAGCACGCTAGCGGGGGTAAGCACCGGGGAGCTGTTTTTT. Encoded protein: CASTLAGVSTGELFF. The chain links TRBV10-2 to TRBJ2-2; 10 bases are shared with TRBD2. Trimming cost V 7 bases and J 4 bases; bases outside gene matches: 6. Germline V gives CDR1 WSHSY, CDR2 SAAADI. The CDR3 totals 15 residues.

The rearrangement uses TRBV7-9 and TRBJ2-5; 12 bases are shared with TRBD2. CDR3 length: 15 residues. The germline CDR1 and CDR2 sequences are SEHNR and FQNEAQ (reference sequence). The trim removed 5 bases at V and 2 bases at J, leaving 3 bases unmatched. CDR3 region: CASSMTSGGQETQYF. In DNA form, the CDR3 reads TGTGCCAGCAGCATGACTAGCGGGGGTCAAGAGACCCAGTACTTC. The full variable domain, its missing parts supplied by reference TRBV7-9 and TRBJ2-5, is DTGVSQNPRHKITKRGQNVTFRCDPISEHNRLYWYRQTLGQGPEFLTYFQNEAQLEKSRLLSDRFSAERPKGSFSTLEIQRTEQGDSAMYLCASSMTSGGQETQYFGPGTRLLVL.

A few counts support this clonotype. The J gene is TRBJ2-2, the V gene TRBV12-3 or TRBV12-4; 11 bases align to TRBD1. The CDR3 length is 16 residues. Trimming at V came to 5 bases and at J to 5 bases, leaving 7 bases not matched to a gene. The CDR3 DNA follows: TGTGCCAGCAGTGCCGGGACAGGGGGTAGTACCGGGGAGCTGTTTTTT. Amino acid sequence: CASSAGTGGSTGELFF.

The rearrangement links TRBV28 to TRBJ2-7, with D possibly TRBD2 on 6 matching bases. CDR1 MDHEN and CDR2 SYDVKM come from the germline V gene. The V end lost 3 bases, the J end lost 6 bases, and 12 bases lay between the germline ends. This CDR3 comprises 13 residues. CDR3 DNA: TGTGCCAGCAGTTTGCGGGACGGCGTCGAGCAGTACTTC. Its translation is CASSLRDGVEQYF.

CDR3 coding DNA: TGTGCCTGGAGGTGGGCAGGGGGCTTGGAGCCCCAGCATTTT. This codes for CAWRWAGGLEPQHF. J is TRBJ1-5 and V is TRBV30; 8 nucleotides line up with TRBD1. The CDR3 runs 14 residues. The germline CDR1 and CDR2 sequences are GTSNPN and SVGIG (reference sequence). V lost 3 bases and J lost 8; bases outside the gene matches: 9. The whole variable domain, remainder taken from reference TRBV30 and TRBJ1-5, is SQTIHQWPATLVQPVGSPLSLECTVEGTSNPNLYWYRQAAGRGLQLLFYSVGIGQISSEVPQNLSASRPQDRQFILSSKKLLLSDSGFYLCAWRWAGGLEPQHFGDGTRLSIL.

The chain links TRBV2 to TRBJ2-1; D uncertain. Trimming pared 6 bases from V and 0 bases from J, leaving 12 bases between. Germline V gene lookup returns CDR1 SNHLY and CDR2 FYNNEI. CDR3 size: 15 residues. In DNA form, the CDR3 reads TGTGCCAGCAGCGCGGACCGAGCCTCCTACAATGAGCAGTTCTTC. It is translated as CASSADRASYNEQFF.

This clonotype was seen at least ten times. V usage is TRBV27 and J usage is TRBJ1-1; 9 nucleotides line up with TRBD1. Germline V gene lookup returns CDR1 MNHEY and CDR2 SMNVEV (reference sequence). This CDR3 is 16 amino acids long. The V and J ends lost 9 bases and 4 bases, in that order; junction bases with no gene match: 15. Here the CDR3 DNA reads TGTGCCAGTAGTAGGGGGACAGGGTCTTTGGGCACTGAAGCTTTCTTT. It yields the protein CASSRGTGSLGTEAFF.

For this clonotype: It may be a read error: a sequence one base away is much more abundant. This chain's CDR3 is CTSSTPKRTGFRMNTEAFF. CDR3 sequence (DNA): TGTACCAGCAGTACCCCGAAAAGGACAGGGTTTCGAATGAACACTGAAGCTTTCTTT. The chain has TRBV7-9 and TRBJ1-1, with TRBD1 matching 8 bases. The CDR3 has 19 amino acids. The germline V gene encodes CDR1 SEHNR and CDR2 FQNEAQ (reference sequence).

The chain links TRBV18 to TRBJ2-1; 9 nucleotides line up with TRBD2. The CDR3 has 15 amino acids. Per germline, CDR1 KGHSH and CDR2 LQKENI. With V trimmed by 3 bases and J by 4 bases, 4 bases remained unmatched. This CDR3 reads CASSPVSGSYNEQFF. In DNA, the CDR3 is TGTGCCAGCTCACCGGTTAGCGGGAGTTACAATGAGCAGTTCTTC.

As regards this clonotype: One end of the junction fails to match germline, which may point to a read error. V gene TRBV11-1 combines with J gene TRBJ2-1, with 11 bases lining up with TRBD2. Looked up from germline, CDR1 is SGHAT and CDR2 is FQDESV (reference sequence). This CDR3 region has 15 residues. The chain's CDR3 is CASSFLLAGANERFF. DNA for the CDR3: TGTGCCAGCAGCTTCTTACTAGCGGGAGCTAATGAGCGGTTCTTC.

This clonotype appeared many times. The chain carries TRBV6-2 or TRBV6-3 and TRBJ2-7, with TRBD2 matching 16 bases. CDR3 length equals 17 residues. Germline assignment: CDR1 MNHEY and CDR2 SVGEGT. V lost 6 bases to trimming and J lost 2 bases; unmatched junction nucleotides: 7. The CDR3 protein is CASRPGTSGRAPYEQYF. The CDR3 nucleotides read TGTGCCAGCAGGCCCGGGACTAGCGGGAGGGCCCCCTACGAGCAGTACTTC.

The chain carries TRBV5-4 and TRBJ1-2; D not resolved. The V end lost 2 bases, the J end lost 5 bases, and 10 bases lay between the germline ends. The CDR3 has 13 residues. CDR1 SGHNT and CDR2 YYREEE come from the germline V gene (reference sequence). The CDR3 bases are TGTGCCAGCAGCTTAGCCCAGGAGTATGGCTACACCTTC. Residues: CASSLAQEYGYTF.

This clonotype appeared many times. The chain links TRBV5-1 to TRBJ1-4; no definite D call. Germline assignment: CDR1 SGHRS and CDR2 YFSETQ. Between the trimmed V and J ends, which lost 5 bases and 7 bases, there was a span of 12 bases. CDR3 size: 13 residues. Written as DNA, the CDR3 is TGCGCCAGCAGAGGTGGCGCCGGTGAAAAACTGTTTTTT. The encoded protein is CASRGGAGEKLFF.

This clonotype was recorded at least ten times. The chain recombines TRBV12-3 or TRBV12-4 with TRBJ2-7, with D tentatively TRBD1 (7 bases). This CDR3 is 13 amino acids long. Trimming shortened V by 5 bases and J by 5 bases, and 13 bases separated the two germline ends. The DNA of the CDR3 is TGTGCCAGCAGTCCAGGGGGGAAGAACGAGCAGTACTTC. Translating gives CASSPGGKNEQYF.

V is TRBV19 and J is TRBJ1-5; D call uncertain. Trimming left V 4 bases short and J 3 bases short, with 7 bases between. The CDR3 loop spans 13 amino acids. Germline CDR1 is LNHDA and CDR2 is SQIVND (reference sequence). The CDR3 DNA follows: TGTGCCAGTAGTAGACTGAACAATCAGCCCCAGCATTTT. Translation gives CASSRLNNQPQHF.

Comment on this clonotype: Mismatch with germline at one junction end may stem from a read error. The chain joins TRBV7-8 to TRBJ2-5, with 10 bases fitting TRBD2. The CDR3 extends over 19 amino acids. Germline V gene data show CDR1 as SGHVS and CDR2 as FQNEAQ. Written as DNA, the CDR3 is TGTGCCAACAGCTTAAGTAAGGCTAGCGGGAGTCTGCTGCAAGAGACCCAGTACTTC. Its protein product is CANSLSKASGSLLQETQYF.

This clonotype was counted ten times or more. This rearrangement joins TRBV30 to TRBJ1-5; the D gene is possibly TRBD1 (5 bases). Between the trimmed V and J ends, which lost 3 bases and 0 bases, there was a span of 24 bases. Germline values: CDR1 GTSNPN, CDR2 SVGIG (reference sequence). CDR3 length equals 19 residues. This chain's CDR3 is CAWSEADKGKSDSNQPQHF. The CDR3 DNA sequence: TGTGCCTGGAGCGAGGCCGATAAGGGGAAGTCGGATAGCAATCAGCCCCAGCATTTT.

The V and J genes are TRBV7-2 and TRBJ1-1, with D possibly matching TRBD1 (6 bases). CDR1 SGHTA and CDR2 FQGNSA come from the germline V gene. V dropped 5 bases and J dropped 1 base, with 11 bases sitting between them. The length of the CDR3 is 14 residues. The CDR3 spells CASSRGARNTEAFF. The CDR3 DNA follows: TGTGCCAGCAGCCGGGGGGCTCGGAACACTGAAGCTTTCTTT.

This clonotype appeared a few times. A much larger clone lies a single base off, so this may be a read error. This rearrangement joins TRBV5-1 to TRBJ2-1, with 12 nucleotides matching TRBD1. V shed 1 base and J 6 bases; nucleotides not matched to a gene: 5. Per the germline V gene, CDR1 is SGHRS and CDR2 is YFSETQ. This CDR3 has 16 residues. For the CDR3, the DNA is TGCGCCAGCAGCTTGACCGGGACAGGGGGCCTCAATGAGCAGTTCTTC. This gives the protein CASSLTGTGGLNEQFF.